One and the same sample provided the 24 T cell receptor beta chains below, sequenced in a study of response to subunit inactivated influenza vaccine. TCRdb passed the RT-PCR reads through MiXCR, listing each CDR3 protein once. The table includes roughly 650,000 distinct CDR3 sequences, less than 15% detected once. Sequencing used PBMCs from blood, obtained around two weeks before vaccination. The receptor source for this set is a man aged 50 to 59 who received an inactivated influenza vaccine.

There are a few counts of this clonotype. The V gene is TRBV14, the J gene TRBJ2-2, with TRBD1 as a possible D gene (6 bases). There are 13 residues in the CDR3. Germline V gives CDR1 SGHDN, CDR2 FVKESK. V lost 5 bases to trimming and J lost 7 bases, with 11 bases between them. CDR3 loop: CASSYRVFGELFF. In DNA, the CDR3 is TGTGCCAGCAGCTACAGGGTTTTCGGGGAGCTGTTTTTT.

This chain uses TRBV5-1 with TRBJ1-1; D is possibly TRBD1 (5 bases). CDR1 is SGHRS, CDR2 YFSETQ, per germline. Trimming cost V 5 bases and J 1 base, with 12 bases left between them. The CDR3 is 14 amino acids. CDR3 nucleotides: TGCGCCAGCAGGATGGGGGAATGGAACACTGAAGCTTTCTTT. Amino acids: CASRMGEWNTEAFF. The full variable domain, rest sourced from reference TRBV5-1 and TRBJ1-1, is KAGVTQTPRYLIKTRGQQVTLSCSPISGHRSVSWYQQTPGQGLQFLFEYFSETQRNKGNFPGRFSGRQFSNSRSEMNVSTLELGDSALYLCASRMGEWNTEAFFGQGTRLTVV.

This chain links TRBV9 with TRBJ2-5; D gene uncertain. CDR1 and CDR2 from the germline V gene are SGDLS and YYNGEE. The CDR3 sequence is 14 residues long. Deletions cut 4 bases from V and 2 bases from J, with 12 bases between. CDR3 in DNA: TGTGCCAGCAGCAAAGACACTCTACAAGAGACCCAGTACTTC. This encodes CASSKDTLQETQYF.

This clonotype was picked up many times. This chain uses TRBV10-3 with TRBJ2-5; possible D gene TRBD1, 6 bases. CDR1 is ENHRY and CDR2 is SYGVKD in the germline V gene. CDR3 length: 12 residues. Trimming removed 6 bases at V and 5 bases at J, with 10 bases between. CDR3 in DNA: TGTGCCATCAGGGGACAAGGCGAGACCCAGTACTTC. It is translated as CAIRGQGETQYF.

This clonotype has a count of ten or more. The chain combines TRBV5-1 with TRBJ1-5; a weak D match, TRBD1 (5 bases). Germline-derived CDR1 and CDR2 are SGHRS and YFSETQ. This CDR3 region has 15 residues. Trimming removed 0 bases from V and 1 base from J, with 8 bases in between. This chain's CDR3 is CASSLGPGSNQPQHF. DNA for the CDR3: TGCGCCAGCAGCTTGGGTCCAGGGAGCAATCAGCCCCAGCATTTT.

This clonotype was detected only a few times. Written as DNA, the CDR3 is TGTGCCAGCAGCTTAGAAGGGGGTCCCTTCTACGAGCAGTACTTC. Amino acids: CASSLEGGPFYEQYF. This chain connects TRBV11-2 to TRBJ2-7; TRBD1 is a possible D gene (6 bases). The CDR3 spans 15 residues. The V end lost 0 bases, the J end lost 3 bases, and 12 bases lay between the germline ends. From germline, CDR1 is SGHAT and CDR2 FQNNGV.

This chain uses TRBV12-3 or TRBV12-4 with TRBJ2-7, with a weak D call TRBD1 (6 bases). The CDR3 loop spans 14 amino acids. V lost 5 bases and J lost 0, with 11 bases in between. The CDR3: CASSIQGYSYEQYF. DNA of the CDR3: TGTGCCAGCAGTATACAGGGATACTCCTACGAGCAGTACTTC.

The chain uses TRBV20-1 and TRBJ2-1; 9 nucleotides line up with TRBD2. The germline CDR1 and CDR2 sequences are DFQATT and SNEGSKA (reference sequence). The junction had 4 bases not matched to a gene; V was cut back by 0 bases and J by 4 bases. CDR3 length equals 15 residues. Written as DNA, the CDR3 is TGCAGTGCTAGAGATAGTCTAGCGGGATACAATGAGCAGTTCTTC. As protein: CSARDSLAGYNEQFF.

The V call is TRBV15, the J call TRBJ1-2; 7 bases are shared with TRBD1. Germline assignment: CDR1 LNHNV and CDR2 YYDKDF (reference sequence). V was clipped by 0 bases and J by 3 bases; unmatched bases: 16. The CDR3 runs to 19 residues. The CDR3 region is CATSRERMVTLTGYYGYTF. The CDR3 nucleotides read TGTGCCACCAGCAGAGAGCGGATGGTAACGTTGACAGGGTACTATGGCTACACCTTC.

The chain uses TRBV19 and TRBJ1-2; no firm D call. The germline V gene has CDR1 LNHDA and CDR2 SQIVND (reference sequence). The V and J ends lost 3 bases and 3 bases respectively, with 8 bases between them. The CDR3 spans 13 residues. The CDR3 DNA is TGTGCCAGTAGTATCAAACGGGACTATGGCTACACCTTC. Residues: CASSIKRDYGYTF.

The V and J genes are TRBV6-5 and TRBJ1-2; 7 bases agree with TRBD1. CDR1 and CDR2 (germline): MNHEY, SVGAGI. The CDR3 consists of 15 residues. V lost 2 bases and J lost 1; bases outside the gene matches: 4. The CDR3 here is CASSYRGTVNYGYTF. DNA for the CDR3: TGTGCCAGCAGTTACCGTGGGACAGTTAACTATGGCTACACCTTC.

This clonotype was counted between two and nine times. The chain is built from TRBV10-3 and TRBJ2-6; 9 bases are a match to TRBD1. The V and J ends lost 10 bases and 0 bases, in that order; junction bases with no gene match: 7. This CDR3 has 16 amino acids. Looked up from germline, CDR1 is ENHRY and CDR2 is SYGVKD. CDR3 amino acids: CATWDRVHSGANVLTF. The CDR3 DNA reads TGTGCCACCTGGGACAGGGTACACTCTGGGGCCAACGTCCTGACTTTC.

Note on this clonotype: At one boundary the junction diverges from the germline segment, which might be a read error. The chain is built from TRBV7-2 and TRBJ2-7; 11 bases line up with TRBD2. Germline V CDR1 and CDR2: SGHTA, FQGNSA. CDR3 length equals 14 residues. The CDR3 loop is CASELAGGLYEQCF. CDR3 in DNA: TGTGCCAGCGAATTAGCGGGAGGGCTTTACGAGCAGTGCTTC.

This clonotype occurred a few times. This rearrangement joins TRBV20-1 to TRBJ2-4; 7 positions agree with TRBD2. V trimming: 5 bases; J trimming: 6 bases; junction bases outside the gene matches: 10. The V gene's germline CDR1 is DFQATT and CDR2 SNEGSKA (reference sequence). The CDR3 is 14 amino acids. This CDR3 reads CSAGEGTVSNIQYF. The CDR3 nucleotides are TGCAGTGCTGGGGAGGGGACGGTCTCAAACATTCAGTACTTC.

This clonotype has only a few counts. The chain links TRBV7-2 to TRBJ2-7; TRBD1 matches at 8 bases. With V trimmed by 2 bases and J by 5 bases, 14 bases remained unmatched. The germline V gene has CDR1 SGHTA and CDR2 FQGNSA. The CDR3 runs 17 residues. The CDR3: CASSLMPGGTGSHEQYF. CDR3 sequence (DNA): TGTGCCAGCAGCTTAATGCCGGGTGGGACAGGATCCCACGAGCAGTACTTC.

The chain couples TRBV14 to TRBJ1-1; 7 bases match TRBD1. The ends lost 5 bases at V and 6 bases at J; junction bases unmatched: 12. CDR1 and CDR2 (germline): SGHDN, FVKESK. The CDR3 contains 15 residues. The CDR3 region has the DNA TGTGCCAGCAGCTTGATCAGGGGGGGACGCGCTGAAGCTTTCTTT. Its protein product is CASSLIRGGRAEAFF.

V usage is TRBV5-1 and J usage is TRBJ2-7; possible D gene TRBD1, 6 bases. Trimming pared 1 base from V and 3 bases from J, leaving 14 bases between. This CDR3 is built from 15 residues. Germline-derived CDR1 and CDR2 are SGHRS and YFSETQ. This CDR3 reads CASSLSGTNNYEQYF. The CDR3 DNA reads TGCGCCAGCAGCTTGTCGGGGACAAACAACTACGAGCAGTACTTC.

The chain carries TRBV20-1 and TRBJ2-1, with D unclear. V was cut by 6 bases and J by 5 bases, with 14 bases left in between. Germline V gene sequence: CDR1 DFQATT, CDR2 SNEGSKA (reference sequence). The CDR3 is made up of 13 amino acids. CDR3 bases: TGCAGTGCGTTGACCCCATACGACAATGAGCAGTTCTTC. Translating gives CSALTPYDNEQFF.

The V call is TRBV4-1, the J call TRBJ2-3; D is perhaps TRBD2 (6 bases). This CDR3 region has 16 residues. V lost 4 bases and J lost 6, with 20 bases in between. CDR1 MGHRA and CDR2 YSYEKL come from the germline V gene. The CDR3 loop is CASSLGGELGLDTQYF. CDR3 DNA: TGCGCCAGCAGCCTTGGAGGGGAATTAGGTTTGGATACGCAGTATTTT.

This chain connects TRBV9 to TRBJ2-5; 12 nucleotides agree with TRBD2. Trimming took 1 base from V and 1 from J; bases not matched to a gene: 17. CDR3 size: 21 residues. Germline V CDR1 and CDR2: SGDLS, YYNGEE. CDR3 bases: TGTGCCAGCAGCGTAAGTTCCATCGGGACTAGCGGGCAAACGGCCCAAGAGACCCAGTACTTC. Translation gives CASSVSSIGTSGQTAQETQYF.

The chain combines TRBV20-1 with TRBJ2-4; TRBD2 aligns across 7 bases. The CDR3 length is 15 residues. Germline assignment: CDR1 DFQATT and CDR2 SNEGSKA (reference sequence). Trimming took 0 bases from V and 0 from J; bases not matched to a gene: 2. The chain's CDR3 is CSARDGEGAKNIQYF. The CDR3 DNA reads TGCAGTGCTAGAGATGGGGAGGGAGCCAAAAACATTCAGTACTTC.

Only a few counts were recorded for this clonotype. The chain couples TRBV7-2 to TRBJ1-2; possible D gene TRBD1, 5 bases. This CDR3 region has 16 residues. The germline V gene encodes CDR1 SGHTA and CDR2 FQGNSA. Trimming removed 6 bases from V and 5 bases from J, with 22 bases in between. CDR3 amino acids: CASRPNVRGPGYGYTF. The DNA for the CDR3 is TGTGCCAGCAGGCCCAACGTGAGGGGACCTGGATATGGCTACACCTTC. The variable domain in full, with the rest retrieved from reference TRBV7-2 and TRBJ1-2, is GAGVSQSPSNKVTEKGKDVELRCDPISGHTALYWYRQSLGQGLEFLIYFQGNSAPDKSGLPSDRFSAERTGGSVSTLTIQRTQQEDSAVYLCASRPNVRGPGYGYTFGSGTRLTVV.

Only a few counts were recorded for this clonotype. The chain uses TRBV12-3 or TRBV12-4 and TRBJ1-3, with D unresolved. This CDR3 spans 11 amino acids. Trimming took off 5 bases at V and 8 bases at J, with 7 bases between the two ends. CDR3 residues: CASSLGDTIYF. Written as DNA, the CDR3 is TGTGCCAGCAGTCTCGGGGACACCATATATTTT.

The gene calls are TRBV7-9 and TRBJ1-4, with D unresolved. V was cut by 1 base and J by 4 bases, with 7 bases left in between. CDR1 is SEHNR and CDR2 is FQNEAQ in the germline V gene (reference sequence). The CDR3 runs 14 residues. CDR3 amino acids: CASSLGHDNEKLFF. In nucleotides, the CDR3 is TGTGCCAGCAGCTTAGGACACGATAATGAAAAACTGTTTTTT.